This TCR beta chain was identified during a study of sequential checkpoint blockade in melanoma. Study in general: After both sequences, patients received maintenance nivolumab. After nivolumab or ipilimumab alone, around 24 patients had week-13 rebiopsies.

Repertoires were generated with immunoSEQ multiplex PCR, while TCRdb's copy carries only in-frame clones and drops some. The table lists some 3,500 clones, roughly a sixth of them singletons. Treatment indicated: randomized to nivolumab then ipilimumab (arm A) or the reverse (arm B). The sequence was collected from a human donor with melanoma. Source: tumor tissue (inferred from file names), taken from a patient given nivolumab and ipilimumab in sequence.

Here the CDR3 DNA reads TGTGCCAGTGCCGGGACCTCTCGCTACGAGCAGTACTTC. The encoded protein is CASAGTSRYEQYF. The chain links TRBV6-8 to TRBJ2-7; D tentatively fits TRBD1 or TRBD2 (5 bases each). Deletions cut 9 bases from V and 3 bases from J, with 15 bases between. Germline-derived CDR1 and CDR2 are MNHGY and SAAAGT. This CDR3 contains 13 residues.